This is a list of T cell receptor beta chains from one sample in a study of glioma-infiltrating T cells. From the multiplex PCR reads, TCRdb called clonotypes with MiXCR, one entry per CDR3 protein. Altogether fewer than 500,000 distinct CDR3 sequences are present, 41% being singletons, with the ten largest covering 12%. The sequenced sample consisted of glioma tissue, nonneoplastic brain tissue, or PBMCs (not recorded which). These TCRs come from a human donor with low-grade glioma or glioblastoma, undergoing nonglioma brain surgery, or in good health (not recorded which). The CDR3 runs from the conserved cysteine through the conserved F or W. D genes are given only for firm matches. Some rows have no size entry. The others give once, few or many, or a class for an expanded clone.

D: TRBD2
size: .
V: TRBV7-2
J: TRBJ2-1
CDR3: CASSQKGLALRSSYNEQFF
DNA: TGTGCCAGCAGCCAAAAGGGACTAGCTCTCAGAAGCTCCTACAATGAGCAGTTCTTC

D: .
size: many
V: TRBV28
J: TRBJ1-2
CDR3: CASSLVGGLTYGYTF
DNA: TGTGCCAGCAGTTTAGTAGGCGGACTCACTTATGGCTACACCTTC

D: .
size: few
V: TRBV7-2
J: TRBJ2-1
CDR3: CASSLRGRAEQFF
DNA: TGTGCCAGCAGCTTAAGAGGGCGGGCCGAGCAGTTCTTC

D: TRBD2
size: few
V: TRBV25-1
J: TRBJ2-7
CDR3: CASSGQEREVSYEQYF
DNA: TGTGCCAGCAGTGGCCAAGAACGGGAGGTCTCCTACGAGCAGTACTTC

D: .
size: .
V: TRBV11-2
J: TRBJ1-2
CDR3: CAGSLDGLGNGYTF
DNA: TGTGCCGGCAGCTTAGATGGCCTGGGGAATGGCTACACCTTC

D: TRBD1
size: .
V: TRBV2
J: TRBJ2-1
CDR3: CASIWQGAYNEQFF
DNA: TGTGCCAGCATCTGGCAGGGGGCCTACAATGAGCAGTTCTTC

D: TRBD2
size: .
V: TRBV25-1
J: TRBJ2-3
CDR3: CASSLPGLAGVDTQYF
DNA: TGTGCCAGCAGCCTACCGGGACTAGCGGGAGTTGATACGCAGTATTTT

D: .
size: few
V: TRBV27
J: TRBJ2-7
CDR3: CASHPLSEGRYEQYF
DNA: TGTGCCAGCCACCCACTATCGGAGGGCCGTTACGAGCAGTACTTC

D: TRBD1
size: few
V: TRBV2
J: TRBJ1-1
CDR3: CASRGQQNTEAFF
DNA: TGTGCCAGCAGGGGACAGCAGAACACTGAAGCTTTCTTT

D: .
size: .
V: TRBV3-1
J: TRBJ2-1
CDR3: CASSQGARSYNEQFF
DNA: TGTGCCAGCAGCCAAGGGGCCCGCTCCTACAATGAGCAGTTCTTC

D: .
size: .
V: TRBV24-1
J: TRBJ2-3
CDR3: CATSRDPSTDTQYF
DNA: TGTGCCACCAGTCGGGATCCTAGCACAGATACGCAGTATTTT

D: .
size: .
V: TRBV4-3
J: TRBJ1-2
CDR3: CASSLHRVGYGYTF
DNA: TGCGCCAGCAGCCTGCACAGGGTAGGCTATGGCTACACCTTC

D: TRBD2
size: few
V: TRBV6-2/TRBV6-3
J: TRBJ2-6
CDR3: CASSRGGEGSGANVLTF
DNA: TGTGCCAGCAGTCGCGGGGGAGAAGGCTCTGGGGCCAACGTCCTGACTTTC

D: TRBD1
size: few
V: TRBV5-4
J: TRBJ2-7
CDR3: CASRKTGALYEQYF
DNA: TGTGCCAGCAGGAAAACAGGGGCCCTGTACGAGCAGTACTTC

D: TRBD2
size: .
V: TRBV28
J: TRBJ2-7
CDR3: CASSQSGSGSYDQYF
DNA: TGTGCCAGCAGCCAAAGCGGGAGTGGATCCTACGATCAGTACTTC

D: .
size: .
V: TRBV25-1
J: TRBJ1-6
CDR3: CASSEGLRADSPLHF
DNA: TGTGCCAGCAGTGAAGGGTTGAGGGCTGATTCACCCCTCCACTTT

D: TRBD2
size: few
V: TRBV4-1
J: TRBJ2-1
CDR3: CASSQGVLAGGGDNEQFF
DNA: TGCGCCAGCAGCCAAGGGGTGCTAGCGGGAGGAGGGGACAATGAGCAGTTCTTC

D: TRBD1
size: .
V: TRBV5-1
J: TRBJ1-1
CDR3: CASRPQGAGNTEAFF
DNA: TGCGCCAGCAGGCCTCAGGGGGCGGGGAACACTGAAGCTTTCTTT

D: .
size: .
V: TRBV7-9
J: TRBJ2-7
CDR3: CASSLAGRWSEQYF
DNA: TGTGCCAGCAGCTTAGCGGGCCGCTGGAGCGAGCAGTACTTC

D: .
size: few
V: TRBV28
J: TRBJ1-4
CDR3: CASSLPSGLGEKLFF
DNA: TGTGCCAGCAGCCTCCCGTCAGGGTTGGGCGAAAAACTGTTTTTT

D: .
size: .
V: TRBV5-6
J: TRBJ1-5
CDR3: CASSLGIGWGDQPQHF
DNA: TGTGCCAGCAGCTTGGGTATCGGTTGGGGAGATCAGCCCCAGCATTTT

D: .
size: .
V: TRBV7-2
J: TRBJ2-7
CDR3: CASSLYLDIVGEQYF
DNA: TGTGCCAGCAGCTTATACTTGGACATTGTGGGTGAGCAGTACTTC

D: TRBD1
size: .
V: TRBV20-1
J: TRBJ1-2
CDR3: CSATNQGEGGYTF
DNA: TGCAGTGCTACTAATCAGGGGGAGGGTGGCTACACCTTC

D: .
size: few
V: TRBV4-3
J: TRBJ2-1
CDR3: CASSQVRARYLSEQFF
DNA: TGCGCCAGCAGCCAAGTAAGGGCTAGGTATTTGAGTGAGCAGTTCTTC

D: .
size: few
V: TRBV20-1
J: TRBJ2-1
CDR3: CSARDLLGADEQFF
DNA: TGCAGTGCTAGAGATCTCCTTGGTGCGGATGAGCAGTTCTTC

D: .
size: many
V: TRBV19
J: TRBJ1-1
CDR3: CASSIQGTMNTEAFF
DNA: TGTGCCAGTAGTATACAGGGGACTATGAACACTGAAGCTTTCTTT

D: .
size: few
V: TRBV28
J: TRBJ2-7
CDR3: CASSGRGSYEQYF
DNA: TGTGCCAGCAGCGGGCGGGGCTCCTACGAGCAGTACTTC